These 23 T cell receptor beta chains were all obtained from the same sample, sequenced in a study of T cells in Graves' hyperthyroidism and ophthalmopathy. It was RNA transcripts that yielded the amplified TCR beta CDR3 regions. The study used the HTBI primer set for a first-round RT-PCR of the TCR CDR3. Via MiXCR, TCRdb re-called the multiplex PCR reads, giving one row per CDR3 protein. The sample lists approximately 400,000 distinct CDR3 sequences; about a fifth were seen once. Source material: blood. The receptors were sampled from a young man with Graves' ophthalmopathy.

This sequence joins TRBV19 and TRBJ2-3, with 7 bases lining up with TRBD1. V was clipped by 5 bases and J by 3 bases; unmatched bases: 5. The germline V gene encodes CDR1 LNHDA and CDR2 SQIVND (reference sequence). The CDR3 is 14 amino acids. The CDR3 nucleotides read TGTGCCAGTAGTGAATCGACAGGGACAGATACGCAGTATTTT. This encodes CASSESTGTDTQYF.

This clonotype was detected ten times or more. The chain has TRBV6-1 and TRBJ1-1; D is undetermined. Trimming took 5 bases from V and 7 from J, leaving 14 bases between them. This CDR3 has 13 amino acids. Germline CDR1 and CDR2: MNHNS and SASEGT. Written as DNA, the CDR3 is TGTGCCAGCAGTTACGCGGACGGTCATGAAGCTTTCTTT. Residues: CASSYADGHEAFF.

This clonotype was observed many times. The chain combines TRBV12-3 or TRBV12-4 with TRBJ1-2; no clear D. The CDR3 covers 13 residues. Trimming left V 3 bases short and J 4 bases short, with 9 bases between. CDR3 DNA sequence: TGTGCCAGCAGTTTGGAGGGAACCTATGGCTACACCTTC. This sequence encodes CASSLEGTYGYTF.

The CDR3: CATSGGPQETQYF. The CDR3 bases are TGTGCCACGAGCGGGGGGCCACAGGAGACCCAGTACTTC. The chain carries TRBV24-1 and TRBJ2-5; 9 positions match TRBD2. Per the germline V gene, CDR1 is KGHDR and CDR2 is SFDVKD. The CDR3 spans 13 residues. V trimming: 10 bases; J trimming: 5 bases; junction bases outside the gene matches: 7.

This clonotype has at least ten counts. V gene TRBV6-5 combines with J gene TRBJ2-7; D is perhaps TRBD1 or TRBD2 (5 bases each). V shed 2 bases and J shed 3 bases, with 20 bases lying between them. CDR1 is MNHEY and CDR2 is SVGAGI in the germline V gene. The CDR3 totals 17 residues. This CDR3 reads CASSYESGTLAFYEQYF. DNA of the CDR3: TGTGCCAGCAGTTACGAAAGTGGGACCCTCGCATTCTACGAGCAGTACTTC.

This clonotype has a count of ten or more. The CDR3 sequence is CASIRHDTEAFF. The CDR3 nucleotides are TGTGCCAGCATCCGCCATGACACTGAAGCTTTCTTT. V is TRBV12-3 or TRBV12-4 and J is TRBJ1-1; D remains unclear. Trimming shortened V by 7 bases and J by 3 bases, and 9 bases separated the two germline ends. The CDR3 is 12 amino acids.

The chain recombines TRBV18 with TRBJ2-7; D tentatively reads TRBD1 or TRBD2 (5 bases each). V was shortened by 3 bases and J by 0 bases, with 12 bases between the two germline ends. Germline V gene data show CDR1 as KGHSH and CDR2 as LQKENI. The CDR3 totals 15 residues. CDR3 amino acids: CASSPPWDGSYEQYF. The CDR3 DNA sequence: TGTGCCAGCTCACCGCCGTGGGACGGCTCCTACGAGCAGTACTTC.

Regarding this clonotype: Relative to the germline gene, one junction end is altered; a read error may explain this. This chain connects TRBV7-3 to TRBJ2-1; no clear D. This CDR3 has 15 amino acids. Germline CDR1 reads SGHTA; CDR2 reads FQGTGA. CDR3 in amino acids: CASSIDEGPYSEQFF. In DNA, the CDR3 is TGTGCCAGCAGCATTGATGAAGGCCCCTACAGTGAGCAGTTCTTC.

This clonotype was seen ten or more times. The rearrangement uses TRBV12-3 or TRBV12-4 and TRBJ2-7, with D tentatively TRBD2 (6 bases). Trimming shortened V by 5 bases and J by 4 bases, and 12 bases separated the two germline ends. This CDR3 contains 13 residues. Written as DNA, the CDR3 is TGTGCCAGCAGTCTAAGGGAGGATTACGAGCAGTACTTC. Its translation: CASSLREDYEQYF.

This clonotype was seen a handful of times. Here the CDR3 DNA reads TGTGCCAGCAGCGCCCACCGGGACAACACTGAAGCTTTCTTT. Its translation: CASSAHRDNTEAFF. This chain links TRBV2 with TRBJ1-1, with a tentative D call TRBD1 (5 bases). CDR1 is SNHLY and CDR2 is FYNNEI in the germline V gene. V was pared by 6 bases and J by 2 bases, with 13 bases between. CDR3 size: 14 residues.

This clonotype has more than one count but fewer than ten. The chain uses TRBV19 and TRBJ1-1; perhaps TRBD1 as D (5 bases). CDR3 length: 14 amino acids. Trimming removed 3 bases from V and 0 bases from J, with 8 bases in between. Germline CDR1 and CDR2: LNHDA and SQIVND (reference sequence). DNA of the CDR3: TGTGCCAGTAGTATGGAGACAGTGAACACTGAAGCTTTCTTT. It is translated as CASSMETVNTEAFF.

In this sample, this clonotype turned up a few times. V and J are TRBV15 and TRBJ1-2, with 7 bases aligning to TRBD1. Trimming cost V 0 bases and J 6 bases; bases outside gene matches: 19. The CDR3 spans 19 residues. Looked up from germline, CDR1 is LNHNV and CDR2 is YYDKDF (reference sequence). The CDR3 bases are TGTGCCACCAGCAGAGATCTCGTTGCGACAGGGTCTTTACGGAATGGCTACACCTTC. Its protein product is CATSRDLVATGSLRNGYTF.

This clonotype was seen only a few times. The J gene is TRBJ1-6, the V gene TRBV3-1; unclear D gene. This CDR3 is built from 14 residues. Germline V gene lookup returns CDR1 LGHDT and CDR2 YNNKEL (reference sequence). V lost 2 bases and J 7 bases, leaving 9 bases between the germline ends. The CDR3 here is CASSQSVGNSPLHF. The CDR3 bases are TGTGCCAGCAGCCAATCAGTAGGCAATTCACCCCTCCACTTT.

This clonotype has ten or more counts. The rearrangement joins TRBV9 to TRBJ1-1; D ambiguous. The CDR3 covers 14 residues. With 3 bases removed from V and 7 bases from J, the gap between germline ends came to 16 bases. Germline V gene lookup returns CDR1 SGDLS and CDR2 YYNGEE. CDR3 in DNA: TGTGCCAGCAGCGACAGAACGGGTGGCAGTGAAGCTTTCTTT. Protein sequence: CASSDRTGGSEAFF. Full variable domain (remainder filled in from reference TRBV9 and TRBJ1-1): DSGVTQTPKHLITATGQRVTLRCSPRSGDLSVYWYQQSLDQGLQFLIQYYNGEERAKGNILERFSAQQFPDLHSELNLSSLELGDSALYFCASSDRTGGSEAFFGQGTRLTVV.

This clonotype was counted ten times or more. This rearrangement joins TRBV5-1 to TRBJ2-3; no clear D. The CDR3 is 15 residues long. The germline V gene encodes CDR1 SGHRS and CDR2 YFSETQ. Trimming took off 6 bases at V and 2 bases at J, with 16 bases between the two ends. CDR3 sequence (DNA): TGCGCCAGCAAGTTGAAGGGCTATCCCACAGATACGCAGTATTTT. It specifies CASKLKGYPTDTQYF.

The table lists this clonotype with a few counts. CDR3 nucleotides: TGTGCCAGCAGCTTGTCTTCCGGGACAGGGATCTACGAGCAGTACTTC. Its translation: CASSLSSGTGIYEQYF. The chain uses TRBV7-6 and TRBJ2-7, with 9 bases matching TRBD1. This CDR3 has 16 residues. J was trimmed by 3 bases and V by 3 bases; bases with no gene match: 9. Germline V lookup: CDR1 SGHVS, CDR2 FNYEAQ.

This clonotype was counted at least ten times. The junction does not match germline at one end; this may be a read error. The chain is built from TRBV9 and TRBJ1-4, with a tentative D call TRBD1 (5 bases). CDR3 length equals 17 residues. Germline values: CDR1 SGDLS, CDR2 YYNGEE. Here the CDR3 reads CASSPLDRDPSKEKLFF. CDR3 nucleotides: TGTGCCAGCAGCCCTCTCGACCGGGACCCCTCTAAGGAAAAACTGTTTTTT.

This clonotype has at least ten counts. The chain carries TRBV2 and TRBJ1-1, with D perhaps matching TRBD1 (6 bases). This CDR3 has 13 residues. The V gene's germline CDR1 is SNHLY and CDR2 FYNNEI. Between the trimmed V and J ends, which lost 11 bases and 2 bases, there was a span of 15 bases. The CDR3 spells CAVGWGPNTEAFF. The CDR3 DNA follows: TGTGCCGTTGGATGGGGGCCCAACACTGAAGCTTTCTTT. The whole variable domain, filled in from reference TRBV2 and TRBJ1-1, reads EPEVTQTPSHQVTQMGQEVILRCVPISNHLYFYWYRQILGQKVEFLVSFYNNEISEKSEIFDDQFSVERPDGSNFTLKIRSTKLEDSAMYFCAVGWGPNTEAFFGQGTRLTVV.

The chain has TRBV6-5 and TRBJ1-6, with D maybe TRBD1 (5 bases). Trimming left V 2 bases short and J 8 bases short, with 16 bases between. Looked up from germline, CDR1 is MNHEY and CDR2 is SVGAGI. This CDR3 region has 16 residues. This chain's CDR3 is CASSYNPPGGYSPLHF. In DNA, the CDR3 is TGTGCCAGCAGTTACAACCCCCCCGGGGGTTATTCACCCCTCCACTTT.

This rearrangement joins TRBV19 to TRBJ2-1, with a possible D match to TRBD2 (6 bases). CDR1 is LNHDA, CDR2 SQIVND, per germline (reference sequence). The V and J ends lost 3 bases and 5 bases respectively, with 14 bases between them. The CDR3 spans 15 residues. DNA for the CDR3: TGTGCCAGTAGTATCCCTCGGGACTCTCACAATGAGCAGTTCTTC. Translated: CASSIPRDSHNEQFF.

This clonotype was found a few times. The chain carries TRBV13 and TRBJ2-4; 9 nucleotides agree with TRBD1. V shed 1 base, J shed 8 bases, and the junction held 6 bases outside the gene matches. This CDR3 is 15 amino acids long. Germline V gene sequence: CDR1 PRHDT, CDR2 FYEKMQ (reference sequence). CDR3 in DNA: TGTGCCAGCAGCTTAGTTCGGACAGGGGAGGACATTCAGTACTTC. Translated: CASSLVRTGEDIQYF.

This clonotype was seen repeatedly, ten times or more. The chain recombines TRBV5-1 with TRBJ2-3; 10 bases are shared with TRBD1. This CDR3 has 16 residues. The junction had 9 bases not matched to a gene; V was cut back by 4 bases and J by 4 bases. Germline V gives CDR1 SGHRS, CDR2 YFSETQ. CDR3 in amino acids: CASSPPGTGDADTQYF. In nucleotides, the CDR3 is TGCGCCAGCAGCCCCCCCGGGACAGGGGACGCAGATACGCAGTATTTT.

This clonotype was observed a few times. The rearrangement links TRBV12-3 or TRBV12-4 to TRBJ1-2; no clear D. CDR3 length equals 14 residues. Trimming left V 3 bases short and J 3 bases short, with 11 bases between. CDR3 DNA: TGTGCCAGCAGTTTTCTGGGCCGGGACTATGGCTACACCTTC. This sequence encodes CASSFLGRDYGYTF.